The rows below give T cell receptor beta chains drawn from one sample of a study of T cell responses to AZD1222 COVID-19 vaccine. Produced via immunoSEQ multiplex PCR; TCRdb's table is partial and in-frame only. The data contain 70,000 or so clones, around 79% of them singletons. The specimen was peripheral blood, collected on day 0 of MenACWY control vaccination. These TCRs come from an adult in good health. CDR3s leave out the opening cysteine and the closing phenylalanine or tryptophan. The D gene is left open where the match is weak.

TRBV11-1 | - | ASTTGGQMTYNEQF
TRBV4-2 | TRBD1 | ASSQRTGQYEQY
TRBV6-1 | - | ASSELDNYRSSYNSPLH
TRBV5-1 | - | ASSFTTGTSVYGYT
TRBV30 | TRBD2 | AWSVASGVYNEQF
TRBV6-2/TRBV6-3 | - | ASSYPRDSLGTQY
TRBV12-5 | - | ASLFSGRRGNTIY
TRBV12-3/TRBV12-4 | - | ASSLLGNTIY
TRBV12-3/TRBV12-4 | TRBD1 | ASSARQGAGYT
TRBV29-1 | TRBD1 | SARDSYNEQF
TRBV5-4 | - | ASSLDRGEQF
TRBV29-1 | - | SVLSEKLF
TRBV19 | TRBD1 | ASSLHRRTGPNTEAF
TRBV15 | - | ATSRDYEPGSSYNSPLH
TRBV30 | - | AWSVTGSYNEQF
TRBV19 | - | ASSSYSRGDQPQH
TRBV10-3 | TRBD1 | AISESAGGDQPQH
TRBV6-5 | - | ASRQAYEQY
TRBV6-2/TRBV6-3 | TRBD2 | ASRPSGSYEQY
TRBV19 | - | ASSSPFSDEQY
TRBV7-7 | - | ASSLGRTGGTQY
TRBV19 | - | ASNHIGDLNTEAF
TRBV30 | - | AWSRLQVSLDGYT
TRBV6-5 | - | ASSQEGTYEQY
TRBV6-5 | - | ASFGTAYEQY
TRBV20-1 | - | SASLSLGRQETQY
TRBV3-1/TRBV3-2 | - | ASSGVGATEAF
TRBV19 | - | ATRGGASLNQPQH
TRBV29-1 | - | SVRENYNSPLH
TRBV6-1 | TRBD2 | ASSEARLAAQETQY
TRBV5-4 | TRBD1 | ASSLGRQGIAGANVLT
TRBV5-1 | - | ASSLDGQLSTDTQY
TRBV5-1 | TRBD1 | ASSLIVGQGTGTEAF
TRBV5-5 | - | ASSLGVGELF
TRBV6-5 | - | ASREGGRTEAF
TRBV7-9 | - | ASSSGPRYGYT